This T cell receptor beta chain stems from a study of OX40 agonist ivuxolimab in advanced cancers. Enrollment shut out patients with autoimmune disease history or systemic immunosuppression. Using immunoSEQ multiplex PCR, the repertoire was profiled, and TCRdb retains in-frame clones only, with some absent. The profile shows tens of thousands of clones, 91% of them singletons. The CDR3 totals 15 residues. The V end was cut by 7 bases, the J end by 0 bases, with 15 bases between. The germline V gene has CDR1 MGHDK and CDR2 SYGVNS. The sample consisted of CD4+ or CD8+ T cells sorted from blood, taken in a trial of the OX40 agonist ivuxolimab. The source is an adult with an advanced solid tumor such as melanoma, head and neck, liver or kidney cancer. This sequence joins TRBV25-1 and TRBJ1-1; tentative D call: TRBD1 (5 bases). CDR3 sequence reads: CASTQTGTLNTEAFF. Here the CDR3 DNA reads TGTGCCAGCACCCAAACCGGGACGCTGAACACTGAAGCTTTCTTT.